This T cell receptor beta chain was recovered during a study of blood T cell repertoires in COVID-19. Overall study context: The United States, Italy and Spain provided the acute and convalescent COVID-19 samples. In each case, the material was cDNA or gDNA derived from T cells, B-cell-depleted T cells, or PBMCs.

In the source study's methods: Amplifying reference gene primers gave estimates of nucleated cell counts. Measured with immunoSEQ multiplex PCR; TCRdb has only the in-frame clones, and not every one. D and trimming come from the DNA, and the V and J calls and clone size come from that table. Of more than 200,000 clones in the sample, roughly 80% were seen once. Germline values: CDR1 LNHDA, CDR2 SQIVND (reference sequence). Trimming stripped 7 bases from V and 6 bases from J, with 16 bases between. CDR3 length: 13 residues. This clone has just a few counts. This TCR came from an elderly woman with acute or convalescent COVID-19. The chain joins TRBV19 to TRBJ2-7, with TRBD1 as a possible D gene (6 bases). The sequencing input was peripheral blood. The CDR3 is CASTGTLGGEQYF. As DNA, the CDR3 is TGTGCCAGTACCGGGACACTTGGGGGCGAGCAGTACTTC.